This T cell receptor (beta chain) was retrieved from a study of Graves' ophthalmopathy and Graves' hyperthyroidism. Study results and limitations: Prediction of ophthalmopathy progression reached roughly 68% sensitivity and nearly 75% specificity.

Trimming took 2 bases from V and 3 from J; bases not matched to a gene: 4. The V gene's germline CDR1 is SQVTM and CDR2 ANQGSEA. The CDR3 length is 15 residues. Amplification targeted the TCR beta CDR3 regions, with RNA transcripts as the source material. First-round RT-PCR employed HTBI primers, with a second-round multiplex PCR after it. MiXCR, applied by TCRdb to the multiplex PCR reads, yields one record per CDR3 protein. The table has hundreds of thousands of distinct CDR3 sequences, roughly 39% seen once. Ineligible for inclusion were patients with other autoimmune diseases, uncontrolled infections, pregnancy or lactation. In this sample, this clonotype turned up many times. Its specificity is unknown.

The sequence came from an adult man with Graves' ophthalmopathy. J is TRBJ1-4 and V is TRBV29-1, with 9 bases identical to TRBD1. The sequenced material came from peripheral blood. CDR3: CSVETGGSANEKLFF. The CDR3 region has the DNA TGCAGCGTTGAAACAGGGGGCTCGGCTAATGAAAAACTGTTTTTT.